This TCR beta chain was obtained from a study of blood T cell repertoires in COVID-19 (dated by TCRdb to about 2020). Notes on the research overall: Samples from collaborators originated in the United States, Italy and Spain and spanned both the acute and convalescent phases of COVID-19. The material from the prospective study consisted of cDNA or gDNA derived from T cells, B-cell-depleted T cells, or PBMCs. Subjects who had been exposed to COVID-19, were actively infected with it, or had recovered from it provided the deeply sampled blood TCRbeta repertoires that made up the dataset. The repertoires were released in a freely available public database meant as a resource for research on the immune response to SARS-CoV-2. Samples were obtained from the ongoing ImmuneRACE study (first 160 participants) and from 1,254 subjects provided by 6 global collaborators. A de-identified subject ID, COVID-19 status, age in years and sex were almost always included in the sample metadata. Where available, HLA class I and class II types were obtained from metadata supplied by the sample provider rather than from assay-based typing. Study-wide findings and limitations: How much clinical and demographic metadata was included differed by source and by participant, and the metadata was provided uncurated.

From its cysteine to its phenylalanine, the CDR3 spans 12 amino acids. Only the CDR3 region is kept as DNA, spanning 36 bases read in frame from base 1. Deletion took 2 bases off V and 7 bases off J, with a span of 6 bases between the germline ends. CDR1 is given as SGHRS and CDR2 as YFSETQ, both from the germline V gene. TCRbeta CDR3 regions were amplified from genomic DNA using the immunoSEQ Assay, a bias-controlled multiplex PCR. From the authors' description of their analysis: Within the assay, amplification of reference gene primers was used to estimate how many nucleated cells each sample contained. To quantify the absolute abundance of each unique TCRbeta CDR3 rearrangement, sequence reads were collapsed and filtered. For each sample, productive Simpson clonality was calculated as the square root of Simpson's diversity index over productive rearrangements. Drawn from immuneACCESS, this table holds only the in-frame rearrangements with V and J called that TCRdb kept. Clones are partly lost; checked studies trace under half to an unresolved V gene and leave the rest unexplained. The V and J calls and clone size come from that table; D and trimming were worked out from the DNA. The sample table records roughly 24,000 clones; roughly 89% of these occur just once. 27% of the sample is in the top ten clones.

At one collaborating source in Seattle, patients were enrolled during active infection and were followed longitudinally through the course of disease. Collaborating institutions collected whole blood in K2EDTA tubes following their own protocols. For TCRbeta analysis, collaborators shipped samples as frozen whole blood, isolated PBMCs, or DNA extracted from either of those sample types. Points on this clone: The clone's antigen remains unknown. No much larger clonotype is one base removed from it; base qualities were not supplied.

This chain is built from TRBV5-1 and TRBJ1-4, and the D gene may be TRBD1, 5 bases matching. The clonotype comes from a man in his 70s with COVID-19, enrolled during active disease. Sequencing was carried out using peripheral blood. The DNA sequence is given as TGCGCCAGCAGCTTCCAGGGTGAAAAACTGTTTTTT. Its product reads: CASSFQGEKLFF.